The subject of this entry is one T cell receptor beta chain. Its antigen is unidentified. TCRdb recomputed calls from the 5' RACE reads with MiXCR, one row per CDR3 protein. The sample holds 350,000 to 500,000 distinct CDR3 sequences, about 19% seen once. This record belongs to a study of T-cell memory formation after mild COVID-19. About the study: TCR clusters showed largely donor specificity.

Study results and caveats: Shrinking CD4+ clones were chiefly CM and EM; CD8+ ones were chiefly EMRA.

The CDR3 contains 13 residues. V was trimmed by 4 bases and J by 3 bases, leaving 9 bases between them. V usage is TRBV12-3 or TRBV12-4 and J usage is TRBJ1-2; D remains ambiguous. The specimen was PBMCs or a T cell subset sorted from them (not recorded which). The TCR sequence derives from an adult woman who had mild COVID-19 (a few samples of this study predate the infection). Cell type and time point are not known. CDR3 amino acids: CASSWVRHYGYTF. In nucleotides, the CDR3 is TGTGCCAGCAGTTGGGTGAGGCACTATGGCTACACCTTC.